This is a list of T cell receptor beta chains from one sample in a study of CD4 T cells in relation to SARS-CoV-2 and coronaviruses. No antigens are known for them. Here immunoSEQ multiplex PCR was the method, and the copy in TCRdb shows in-frame clones only, minus some. The sample lists 30,000 to 45,000 clones; about 80% were seen once. Sequenced sample: naive CD4+ T cells from PBMCs, cultured in vitro. These receptors originate from an adult with COVID-19. CDR3s include the opening cysteine and the closing phenylalanine or tryptophan. Clone size appears in some rows only: once, few, many, or a class for an expanded clone.

CDR3aa: CASSFSETEREYNEQFF
v_gene: TRBV7-2
abundance: -
j_gene: TRBJ2-1

CDR3aa: CASSSPRNEQFF
v_gene: TRBV19
abundance: once
j_gene: TRBJ2-1

CDR3aa: CASSLLFEPGNTIYF
v_gene: TRBV28
abundance: -
j_gene: TRBJ1-3

CDR3aa: CASRSGDNYGYTF
v_gene: TRBV6-6
abundance: -
j_gene: TRBJ1-2

CDR3aa: CAWDPPGGGYEQYF
v_gene: TRBV30
abundance: -
j_gene: TRBJ2-7

CDR3aa: CASSYAGETQYF
v_gene: TRBV6-9
abundance: few
j_gene: TRBJ2-5

CDR3aa: CASSLAGVDGELFF
v_gene: TRBV7-9
abundance: -
j_gene: TRBJ2-2

CDR3aa: CASSESAFRVLETQYF
v_gene: TRBV6-1
abundance: -
j_gene: TRBJ2-5

CDR3aa: CASSVGQGIQETQYF
v_gene: TRBV5-1
abundance: -
j_gene: TRBJ2-5

CDR3aa: CASSLWTGSGANVLTF
v_gene: TRBV2
abundance: few
j_gene: TRBJ2-6

CDR3aa: CASSRTSGTGELFF
v_gene: TRBV4-2
abundance: -
j_gene: TRBJ2-2

CDR3aa: CASSSADRDEQFF
v_gene: TRBV28
abundance: -
j_gene: TRBJ2-1

CDR3aa: CASSLGWGSYNSPLHF
v_gene: TRBV7-2
abundance: -
j_gene: TRBJ1-6

CDR3aa: CAWSVRLTSYEQYF
v_gene: TRBV30
abundance: -
j_gene: TRBJ2-7

CDR3aa: CASSPSRAVNEKLFF
v_gene: TRBV18
abundance: -
j_gene: TRBJ1-4

CDR3aa: CASSHPGGKGELFF
v_gene: TRBV4-1
abundance: -
j_gene: TRBJ2-2

CDR3aa: CASSEGGFGNTIYF
v_gene: TRBV6-1
abundance: -
j_gene: TRBJ1-3

CDR3aa: CAWSLSRGPAGELFF
v_gene: TRBV30
abundance: few
j_gene: TRBJ2-2

CDR3aa: CASSRDRGIQPQHF
v_gene: TRBV2
abundance: -
j_gene: TRBJ1-5

CDR3aa: CASSEYSLGNSYEQYF
v_gene: TRBV25-1
abundance: -
j_gene: TRBJ2-7

CDR3aa: CASSGPALSSYNEQFF
v_gene: TRBV11-3
abundance: -
j_gene: TRBJ2-1

CDR3aa: CASSARDRNTGELFF
v_gene: TRBV25-1
abundance: -
j_gene: TRBJ2-2

CDR3aa: CASSLRGRVLSEQYF
v_gene: TRBV7-2
abundance: -
j_gene: TRBJ2-7

CDR3aa: CASSVSGYREELFF
v_gene: TRBV2
abundance: -
j_gene: TRBJ2-2

CDR3aa: CASRRLAGGSEQYF
v_gene: TRBV6-5
abundance: -
j_gene: TRBJ2-7

CDR3aa: CASSPLLQGLKPQHF
v_gene: TRBV28
abundance: -
j_gene: TRBJ1-5

CDR3aa: CASSQGQRNEKLFF
v_gene: TRBV6-6
abundance: -
j_gene: TRBJ1-4

CDR3aa: CASSPGYNEQFF
v_gene: TRBV27
abundance: -
j_gene: TRBJ2-1

CDR3aa: CASSSTSGMETQYF
v_gene: TRBV5-6
abundance: -
j_gene: TRBJ2-5

CDR3aa: CASTQDRLSGNTIYF
v_gene: TRBV7-8
abundance: -
j_gene: TRBJ1-3

CDR3aa: CASSALPGETQYF
v_gene: TRBV6-6
abundance: -
j_gene: TRBJ2-5

CDR3aa: CASSPGISEQFF
v_gene: TRBV18
abundance: -
j_gene: TRBJ2-1

CDR3aa: CASSPHRAEKGNEKLFF
v_gene: TRBV14
abundance: once
j_gene: TRBJ1-4

CDR3aa: CASSLTGQVLPHNSPLHF
v_gene: TRBV5-4
abundance: once
j_gene: TRBJ1-6

CDR3aa: CASSRGTGGHEQYF
v_gene: TRBV19
abundance: -
j_gene: TRBJ2-7

CDR3aa: CASSESVGGSGYTF
v_gene: TRBV2
abundance: -
j_gene: TRBJ1-2